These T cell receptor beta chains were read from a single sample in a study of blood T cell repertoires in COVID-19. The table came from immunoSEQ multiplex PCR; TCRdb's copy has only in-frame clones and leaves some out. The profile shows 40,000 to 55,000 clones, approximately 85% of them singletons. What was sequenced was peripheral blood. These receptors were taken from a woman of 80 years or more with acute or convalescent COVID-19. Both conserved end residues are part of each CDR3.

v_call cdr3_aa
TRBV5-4 CASTLGANNEQFF
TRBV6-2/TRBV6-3 CASSTRDRAQRETQYF
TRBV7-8 CASSPRTGAEAFF
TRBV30 CALVPTTGSSYNEQFF
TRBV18 CASSPSEQYF
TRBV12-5 CASGRANTEAFF
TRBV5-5 CASSLVSLLGGSEQYF
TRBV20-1 CSATQRETQYF
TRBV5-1 CASSLEPGLGPGNTIYF
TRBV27 CASSLTGLAAYNEQFF
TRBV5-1 CASSGSSGSANEQFF
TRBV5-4 CASSPSGIMSLIYGYTF
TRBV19 CASSRTDSNQPQHF
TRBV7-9 CASSLLPGQGGGTDTQYF
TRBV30 CAWGERRNEQFF
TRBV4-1 CASSQARQGENGYTF
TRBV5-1 CASSRLSEETQYF
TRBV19 CASSPGQGGTEAFF
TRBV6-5 CASTTRSGTYTQYF
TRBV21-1 CASSPRGVNTEAFF
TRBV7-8 CASSSLAGGQETQYF
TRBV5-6 CASSLTPPGQGRDQPQHF
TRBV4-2 CASSPWGTKNEQFF
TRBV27 CASSVTGVTEAFF
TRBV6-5 CASSYLRGLGPDTQYF
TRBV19 CASSRAAVSNQPQHF
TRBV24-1 CATSGPGTGEQYF
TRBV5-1 CASSPGVSGKFQETQYF
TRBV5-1 CASNHGQGPGNEQFF
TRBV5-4 CASSFSGINGYTF
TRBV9 CASSVLWGERTEAFF
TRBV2 CASMAAPGGNQPQHF
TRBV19 CASSIVRGFGGASYEQYF
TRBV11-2 CASSLRSSGTTYNEQFF
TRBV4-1 CASSQFADKETQYF
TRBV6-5 CASKFTSSYEQYF
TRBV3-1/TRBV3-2 CASSQFSGDREQFF
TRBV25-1 CASKLTHEQFF
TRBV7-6 CASSLEQYSYEQYF
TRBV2 CASSELGEGTEAFF
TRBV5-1 CASSSLSDRGSSYNEQFF
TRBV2 CASSPILTSGIAAEQFF
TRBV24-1 CATSDSPGQGSNEQFF
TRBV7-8 CASSPGTGIFNEQFF
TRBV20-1 CSASRGPTNTEAFF
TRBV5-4 CASSLAAGRGLTDEQFF